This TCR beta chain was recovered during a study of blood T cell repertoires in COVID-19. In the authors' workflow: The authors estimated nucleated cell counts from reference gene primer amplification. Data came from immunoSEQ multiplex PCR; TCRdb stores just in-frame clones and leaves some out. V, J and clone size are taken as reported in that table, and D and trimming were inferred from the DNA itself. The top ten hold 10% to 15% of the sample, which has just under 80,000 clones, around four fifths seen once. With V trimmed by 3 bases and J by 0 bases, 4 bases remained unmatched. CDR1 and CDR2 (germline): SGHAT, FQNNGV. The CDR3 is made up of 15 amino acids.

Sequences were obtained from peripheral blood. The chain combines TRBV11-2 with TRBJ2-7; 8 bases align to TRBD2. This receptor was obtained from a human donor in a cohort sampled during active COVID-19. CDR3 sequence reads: CASSFLAGSSYEQYF. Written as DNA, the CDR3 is TGTGCCAGCAGCTTTTTAGCGGGAAGCTCCTACGAGCAGTACTTC.